Shown below are 5 T cell receptor beta chains from a single sample sequenced in a study of T cell repertoires in cytomegalovirus infection. Each CDR3 protein gets one entry after TCRdb re-called the reads with MiXCR. The sample has 200,000 to 250,000 distinct CDR3 sequences, approximately 13% seen once. Source material: PBMCs. Every receptor here comes from a human donor in good health (CMV status not recorded). Some clones in this sample may be carry-over from other donors' samples.

The genes are TRBV19 and TRBJ1-2, with D possibly TRBD1 on 5 matching bases. Trimming left V 1 base short and J 3 bases short, with 9 bases between. The CDR3 extends over 14 amino acids. Germline values: CDR1 LNHDA, CDR2 SQIVND (reference sequence). The CDR3 sequence is CASSIADRDYGYTF. Written as DNA, the CDR3 is TGTGCCAGTAGTATAGCCGACAGAGACTATGGCTACACCTTC.

This clonotype was recorded at least ten times. The DNA of the CDR3 is TGTGCCAGCGTTTCAGGGCCTCCCCTGAACACTGAAGCTTTCTTT. Its translation: CASVSGPPLNTEAFF. The chain recombines TRBV10-3 with TRBJ1-1; D might be TRBD1 (5 bases). Trimming left V 10 bases short and J 0 bases short, with 18 bases between. Per germline, CDR1 ENHRY and CDR2 SYGVKD. This CDR3 is built from 15 residues.

This clonotype was found many times. The chain links TRBV11-2 to TRBJ2-7; 12 bases align to TRBD1. The J segment lost 5 bases and the V segment lost 5 bases, leaving 7 bases of the junction unmatched. Germline CDR1 and CDR2: SGHAT and FQNNGV. The CDR3 sequence is 15 residues long. The CDR3 sequence is CASSPAGTGGHEQYF. The CDR3 DNA sequence: TGTGCCAGCAGCCCCGCCGGGACAGGGGGCCACGAGCAGTACTTC. The full variable domain, its missing parts supplied by reference TRBV11-2 and TRBJ2-7, is EAGVAQSPRYKIIEKRQSVAFWCNPISGHATLYWYQQILGQGPKLLIQFQNNGVVDDSQLPKDRFSAERLKGVDSTLKIQPAKLEDSAVYLCASSPAGTGGHEQYFGPGTRLTVT.

There are many counts of this clonotype. CDR3 sequence reads: CASSFLSEAFF. CDR3 nucleotide sequence: TGTGCCAGCAGCTTCCTATCTGAAGCTTTCTTT. V gene TRBV7-2 combines with J gene TRBJ1-1; D ambiguous. Between the trimmed V and J ends, which lost 3 bases and 6 bases, there was a span of 5 bases. This CDR3 comprises 11 residues. Germline V gene lookup returns CDR1 SGHTA and CDR2 FQGNSA.

The chain links TRBV12-5 to TRBJ2-7, with TRBD2 matching 7 bases. Per germline, CDR1 LGHNT and CDR2 FRNRAP. CDR3 length equals 13 residues. The J segment lost 7 bases and the V segment lost 4 bases, leaving 7 bases of the junction unmatched. CDR3 in amino acids: CASGWDTGGEQYF. The CDR3 region has the DNA TGTGCTAGTGGTTGGGATACCGGGGGGGAGCAGTACTTC.